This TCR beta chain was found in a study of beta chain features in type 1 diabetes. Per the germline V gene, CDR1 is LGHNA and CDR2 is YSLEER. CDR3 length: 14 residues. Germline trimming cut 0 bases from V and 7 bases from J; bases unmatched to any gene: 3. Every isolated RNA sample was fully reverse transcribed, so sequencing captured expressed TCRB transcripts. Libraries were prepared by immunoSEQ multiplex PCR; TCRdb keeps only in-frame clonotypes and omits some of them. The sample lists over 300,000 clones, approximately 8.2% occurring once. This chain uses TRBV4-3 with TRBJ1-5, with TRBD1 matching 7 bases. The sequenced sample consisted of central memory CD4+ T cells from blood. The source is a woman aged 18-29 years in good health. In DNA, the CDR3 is TGCGCCAGCAGCCAAGAAAGACAGGGCCAGCCCCAGCATTTT. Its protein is CASSQERQGQPQHF.